This T cell receptor (beta chain) originates from a study of T cell responses to AZD1222 COVID-19 vaccine. The study, taken as a whole, reports: Unmutated regions of variants are reportedly targeted by nearly half of spike-specific TCRs. Two AZD1222 doses significantly raised spike-specific TCR breadth and depth over controls. Repertoire samples came only from after the peak T cell response. Dominant at 160-218 and 743-854, vaccine-associated CD4 TCRs also spanned spike.

Profiled with immunoSEQ multiplex PCR; TCRdb holds only in-frame clones, not every one. The table has about 190,000 clones, roughly 92% seen once; the top ten hold over 1%. About this clone: The target antigen is unknown.

This CDR3 comprises 14 residues. The ends were cut back, 1 base at V and 3 bases at J, with 10 bases in the middle. From germline, CDR1 is SGHRS and CDR2 YFSETQ. The TCR was taken from an adult in good health. The gene calls are TRBV5-1 and TRBJ1-1; tentatively, D is TRBD1 (5 bases). The source material was peripheral blood, sampled on day 0 of AZD1222 vaccination. The CDR3 loop is CASSLRVGDTEAFF. The CDR3 DNA reads TGCGCCAGCAGCTTGAGGGTAGGGGACACTGAAGCTTTCTTT.